The clone carrying this TCR beta chain was counted a few times. Its target is unknown. Staff drew 9 to 10 milliliters of peripheral blood from each donor. The entry originates in a study of blood T cells in healthy people across ages. Study-wide results and limits: More naive CD4+ cells and higher diversity marked long-lived donors relative to aged donors.

Alongside a J-beta primer mix, a sample-barcoded 5' primer served in a second PCR lasting about 6 to 12 cycles. TCRdb reanalysed the 5' RACE reads using MiXCR and keeps one entry per CDR3 protein. The sample comprises 1,800,000 or so distinct CDR3 sequences, 39% of which are singletons, and more than 20% rests with the top ten. The junction had 6 bases not matched to a gene; V was cut back by 8 bases and J by 4 bases. Germline CDR1 LNHNV, CDR2 YYDKDF (reference sequence). The CDR3 covers 14 residues. The chain is built from TRBV15 and TRBJ2-2, with 8 bases aligning to TRBD2. The sequenced material came from blood. This TCR was sampled from a human donor in good health. CDR3: CATAGGSLTGELFF. The CDR3 coding sequence is TGTGCCACCGCGGGGGGATCCCTCACCGGGGAGCTGTTTTTT.